Below are 27 T cell receptor beta chains sequenced from a single sample in a study of cytomegalovirus exposure and HLA in healthy donors. Amplification used 60 Vbeta primers and 13 Jbeta primers. The data were produced by immunoSEQ multiplex PCR, yet TCRdb's version contains in-frame clones alone and is incomplete. The sample has about 120,000 clones; more than 75% are singletons. Material for sequencing was PBMCs. Source of these receptors: a man between 18 and 29 years old in good health and CMV-seronegative.

The chain carries TRBV5-1 and TRBJ1-5, with TRBD1 as a possible D gene (6 bases). Trimming took 0 bases from V and 0 from J, leaving 10 bases between them. The CDR3 totals 16 residues. The germline V gene has CDR1 SGHRS and CDR2 YFSETQ. The CDR3 nucleotides read TGCGCCAGCAGCTTGGAAGGGGGTGATAGCAATCAGCCCCAGCATTTT. Translating gives CASSLEGGDSNQPQHF.

The rearrangement uses TRBV4-1 and TRBJ1-5; 8 bases map to TRBD1. The germline gives CDR1 MGHRA, CDR2 YSYEKL. With 1 base clipped from V and 4 bases from J, the junction kept 3 bases outside the gene matches. CDR3 size: 15 residues. CDR3 region: CASSQVDRGNQPQHF. CDR3 in DNA: TGCGCCAGCAGCCAAGTAGACAGGGGAAATCAGCCCCAGCATTTT.

The chain joins TRBV5-4 to TRBJ2-1; 8 bases fit TRBD1. There are 15 residues in the CDR3. The junction had 7 bases not matched to a gene; V was cut back by 2 bases and J by 6 bases. The germline CDR1 and CDR2 sequences are SGHNT and YYREEE (reference sequence). As DNA, the CDR3 is TGTGCCAGCAGCTTAAAGACAGGGGTAGTCAATGAGCAGTTCTTC. The encoded protein is CASSLKTGVVNEQFF.

This chain uses TRBV14 with TRBJ2-5, with a weak D call TRBD1 (6 bases). The DNA end lines up better with TRBJ2-7; the J call may be wrong. This CDR3 is built from 14 residues. The V gene's germline CDR1 is SGHDN and CDR2 FVKESK. This CDR3 is CASSQVQGPYEQYF. CDR3 bases: TGTGCCAGCAGCCAAGTCCAGGGGCCCTACGAGCAGTACTTC.

The CDR3: CASSQRTGGFGYTF. In DNA form, the CDR3 reads TGTGCCAGCAGCCAAAGGACAGGGGGCTTTGGCTACACCTTC. V gene TRBV16 combines with J gene TRBJ1-2; 11 nucleotides match TRBD1. CDR3 length: 14 residues. Germline CDR1 and CDR2: KGHSY and FQNENV. V dropped 2 bases and J dropped 7; count of bases not matched to a gene: 3.

The V gene is TRBV7-2, the J gene TRBJ2-4, with 8 positions matching TRBD1. J gave up 3 bases and V 6 bases, and 4 bases lay outside the gene matches. CDR3 length: 14 amino acids. Germline assignment: CDR1 SGHTA and CDR2 FQGNSA. The CDR3 reads CASRSTGGKNIQYF. CDR3 bases: TGTGCCAGCAGATCCACAGGGGGCAAAAACATTCAGTACTTC.

The chain uses TRBV5-1 and TRBJ2-1, with TRBD2 matching 8 bases. This CDR3 region has 18 residues. From germline, CDR1 is SGHRS and CDR2 YFSETQ. V trimming: 4 bases; J trimming: 3 bases; junction bases outside the gene matches: 15. CDR3 sequence (DNA): TGCGCCAGCAGCGTGGACTACAGGGCGGGGGGTTACTACAATGAGCAGTTCTTC. This sequence encodes CASSVDYRAGGYYNEQFF.

The chain is built from TRBV9 and TRBJ2-7; 8 bases match TRBD2. CDR3 length: 14 residues. Germline-derived CDR1 and CDR2 are SGDLS and YYNGEE. J gave up 5 bases and V 3 bases, and 7 bases lay outside the gene matches. This chain's CDR3 is CASSDGGALDEQYF. The CDR3 nucleotides are TGTGCCAGCAGCGACGGGGGGGCCCTGGACGAGCAGTACTTC.

The chain has TRBV2 and TRBJ2-3; 7 bases align to TRBD2. Losses at the gene ends were 7 bases for V and 5 bases for J; bases not matched to a gene: 6. This CDR3 is 13 amino acids long. Germline loops: CDR1 SNHLY, CDR2 FYNNEI. The CDR3, as DNA: TGTGCCAGCACCAGACGGGAGGTAGATACGCAGTATTTT. This encodes CASTRREVDTQYF.

The rearrangement uses TRBV11-2 and TRBJ1-6; the D is unclear. Trimming cost V 2 bases and J 0 bases, with 14 bases left between them. This CDR3 has 18 amino acids. Germline loops: CDR1 SGHAT, CDR2 FQNNGV. CDR3 amino acids: CASSLRVHGSSYNSPLHF. In nucleotides, the CDR3 is TGTGCCAGCAGCTTACGGGTGCATGGGAGCTCCTATAATTCACCCCTCCACTTT.

This chain joins TRBV25-1 and TRBJ1-1; tentatively, D is TRBD1 (5 bases). The CDR3 consists of 12 residues. CDR1 and CDR2 from the germline V gene are MGHDK and SYGVNS. V lost 6 bases and J 5 bases, leaving 10 bases between the germline ends. The CDR3 here is CASSQGGTEAFF. The CDR3 bases are TGTGCCAGCAGCCAGGGTGGGACTGAAGCTTTCTTT. Supplemented by reference TRBV25-1 and TRBJ1-1, the full variable domain reads EADIYQTPRYLVIGTGKKITLECSQTMGHDKMYWYQQDPGMELHLIHYSYGVNSTEKGDLSSESTVSRIRTEHFPLTLESARPSHTSQYLCASSQGGTEAFFGQGTRLTVV.

The chain uses TRBV6-5 and TRBJ2-7, with a tentative D call TRBD1 (6 bases). Looked up from germline, CDR1 is MNHEY and CDR2 is SVGAGI. Trimming cost V 4 bases and J 3 bases, with 13 bases left between them. This CDR3 spans 14 amino acids. CDR3 sequence reads: CASSFYRVRYEQYF. The DNA for the CDR3 is TGTGCCAGCAGTTTCTACAGGGTCCGCTACGAGCAGTACTTC.

The rearrangement links TRBV5-6 to TRBJ2-5; TRBD1 matches at 7 bases. The CDR3 is 13 residues long. V was pared by 5 bases and J by 5 bases, with 6 bases of the junction left unmatched. The V gene's germline CDR1 is SGHDT and CDR2 YYEEEE. The CDR3 DNA reads as TGTGCCAGCAGACCTACAGGGGTGGAGACCCAGTACTTC. Its translation is CASRPTGVETQYF.

The chain joins TRBV10-2 to TRBJ2-7; D may be TRBD2 (6 bases). Trimming removed 6 bases at V and 2 bases at J, with 14 bases between. Germline V lookup: CDR1 WSHSY, CDR2 SAAADI. CDR3 length: 14 residues. CDR3 amino acids: CASRQEIAAYEQYF. The CDR3 nucleotides are TGCGCCAGCAGGCAGGAGATAGCGGCCTACGAGCAGTACTTC.

The chain has TRBV5-3 and TRBJ2-1, with TRBD2 identical over 10 bases. TRBV5-3 is annotated as an ORF whose role is uncertain. The CDR3 contains 19 residues. V shed 0 bases, J shed 4 bases, and the junction held 13 bases outside the gene matches. CDR3 sequence reads: CARSLDLSSGGRSYNEQFF. CDR3 coding DNA: TGTGCCAGAAGCTTGGACCTTTCTAGCGGGGGACGTTCGTACAATGAGCAGTTCTTC.

The rearrangement uses TRBV6-5 and TRBJ1-2; D gene ambiguous. The V gene's germline CDR1 is MNHEY and CDR2 SVGAGI. CDR3 length: 12 residues. V lost 5 bases and J lost 8, with 12 bases in between. As DNA, the CDR3 is TGTGCCAGCAGTGAAGAGCTGAGGGGCTACACCTTC. Protein sequence: CASSEELRGYTF.

This clone was found once. One end of the junction does not line up with germline, which may come from a read error. The genes are TRBV2 and TRBJ2-5, with D tentatively TRBD2 (6 bases). Germline V CDR1 and CDR2: SNHLY, FYNNEI. The CDR3 has 14 residues. The CDR3 loop is CASTRPGVQGTQYF. CDR3 sequence (DNA): TGTGCCAGCACTCGGCCGGGAGTACAAGGGACCCAGTACTTC.

The CDR3 DNA reads as TGTGCCAGCAGCCAGACAGATTCGGTGAGGACTGAAGCTTTCTTT. Protein product: CASSQTDSVRTEAFF. The rearrangement links TRBV7-6 to TRBJ1-1; TRBD1 is a possible D gene (5 bases). This CDR3 has 15 amino acids. CDR1 and CDR2 (germline): SGHVS, FNYEAQ. V dropped 5 bases and J dropped 5 bases, with 18 bases sitting between them.

The chain couples TRBV5-1 to TRBJ2-3; 8 positions match TRBD2. Per germline, CDR1 SGHRS and CDR2 YFSETQ. The CDR3 extends over 15 amino acids. V lost 3 bases, J lost 1 base, and 4 bases stayed unmatched. The CDR3 reads CASSSGRGGTDTQYF. In nucleotides, the CDR3 is TGCGCCAGCAGCTCAGGGCGGGGGGGCACAGATACGCAGTATTTT.

The chain uses TRBV13 and TRBJ1-4; D may be TRBD1 (5 bases). From germline, CDR1 is PRHDT and CDR2 FYEKMQ (reference sequence). V was cut by 1 base and J by 8 bases, with 11 bases left in between. CDR3 length equals 14 residues. The CDR3 spells CASSLAGFGEKLFF. CDR3 sequence (DNA): TGTGCCAGCAGCTTAGCAGGGTTTGGGGAAAAACTGTTTTTT.

The chain combines TRBV2 with TRBJ2-2; possible D gene TRBD1, 5 bases. The CDR3 extends over 15 amino acids. V lost 6 bases, J lost 3 bases, and 14 bases lay in between. Germline V gene data show CDR1 as SNHLY and CDR2 as FYNNEI. CDR3 bases: TGTGCCAGCAGCCCCGACAGAGTATACACCGGGGAGCTGTTTTTT. Amino acids: CASSPDRVYTGELFF.

The chain has TRBV11-2 and TRBJ2-7; TRBD1 agrees at 8 bases. V lost 5 bases to trimming and J lost 3 bases; unmatched junction nucleotides: 6. Per the germline V gene, CDR1 is SGHAT and CDR2 is FQNNGV. The CDR3 loop spans 14 amino acids. CDR3 DNA: TGTGCCAGCAGCCCGACGGGACAGGTCTACGAGCAGTACTTC. Its protein is CASSPTGQVYEQYF.

CDR3 sequence (DNA): TGTGCCAGCAGCCTTTCCCCCTACGAGCAGTACTTC. As protein: CASSLSPYEQYF. V and J are TRBV5-6 and TRBJ2-7; no clear D. The CDR3 is 12 residues long. V lost 4 bases to trimming and J lost 2 bases, with 7 bases between them. The V gene's germline CDR1 is SGHDT and CDR2 YYEEEE.

The chain is built from TRBV5-5 and TRBJ1-1, with no clear D. Per germline, CDR1 SGHKS and CDR2 YYEKEE (reference sequence). The CDR3 runs to 13 residues. The germline V and J ends were trimmed by 1 base and 2 bases, with 6 bases remaining between them. DNA for the CDR3: TGTGCCAGCAGCTTGCACGGTAACACTGAAGCTTTCTTT. Amino acid sequence: CASSLHGNTEAFF.

This clone was seen a few times. The chain carries TRBV6-6 and TRBJ2-3, with a tentative D call TRBD2 (5 bases). The germline CDR1 and CDR2 sequences are MNHNY and SVGAGI (reference sequence). CDR3 length: 15 residues. Trimming pared 4 bases from V and 6 bases from J, leaving 17 bases between. The CDR3 reads CASSSTDSILDTQYF. The CDR3 bases are TGTGCCAGCAGTTCCACGGACTCGATACTGGATACGCAGTATTTT.

The chain combines TRBV7-2 with TRBJ2-7; D is unresolved. CDR1 is SGHTA, CDR2 FQGNSA, per germline. The CDR3 loop spans 14 amino acids. The V gene lost 4 bases and the J gene lost 6 bases, with 16 bases spanning the gap. The CDR3 loop is CASSYASGLSEQYF. The CDR3 DNA reads as TGTGCCAGCAGCTACGCCTCTGGGCTAAGCGAGCAGTACTTC.

The gene calls are TRBV29-1 and TRBJ2-7; TRBD2 matches at 7 bases. The junction had 6 bases not matched to a gene; V was cut back by 5 bases and J by 2 bases. Germline CDR1 SQVTM, CDR2 ANQGSEA. The length of the CDR3 is 13 residues. CDR3 region: CSVIGRGAYEQYF. CDR3 coding DNA: TGCAGCGTTATTGGGAGGGGAGCCTACGAGCAGTACTTC.